This is a list of T cell receptor beta chains from one sample in a study of molecular identifiers for immune sequencing clone quantification. TCRdb reprocessed the PCR reads with MiXCR, giving one entry per CDR3 protein. The sample holds about 36,000 distinct CDR3 sequences; about 18% are singletons and the top ten take roughly 6.6%. The sequenced material came from naive CD8+ T cells from blood, with Jurkat cell RNA spiked in. These receptors originate from a human donor in good health. Some libraries in this study had Jurkat cell RNA spiked in. CDR3s include the opening cysteine and the closing phenylalanine or tryptophan. D genes are given only for firm matches. The size field is filled for only some rows; it gives once, few, many or a size class.

d_gene: .
abundance: few
j_gene: TRBJ2-7
v_gene: TRBV24-1
CDR3aa: CATSEAQDEQYF
CDR3nt: TGTGCCACCAGTGAAGCGCAGGACGAGCAGTACTTC

d_gene: .
abundance: many
j_gene: TRBJ1-2
v_gene: TRBV5-6
CDR3aa: CASSLVWAWDYGYTF
CDR3nt: TGTGCCAGCAGCTTGGTCTGGGCATGGGACTATGGCTACACCTTC

d_gene: .
abundance: many
j_gene: TRBJ1-2
v_gene: TRBV28
CDR3aa: CASSSRRGHYGYTF
CDR3nt: TGTGCCAGCAGTTCCCGCAGGGGCCACTATGGCTACACCTTC

d_gene: .
abundance: many
j_gene: TRBJ1-5
v_gene: TRBV7-9
CDR3aa: CASSPDRFASNQPQHF
CDR3nt: TGTGCCAGCAGCCCTGACAGGTTTGCAAGCAATCAGCCCCAGCATTTT

d_gene: TRBD2
abundance: many
j_gene: TRBJ2-7
v_gene: TRBV7-8
CDR3aa: CASSLPSGSSYEQYF
CDR3nt: TGTGCCAGCAGCTTACCGAGCGGGAGCTCCTACGAGCAGTACTTC

d_gene: .
abundance: few
j_gene: TRBJ2-5
v_gene: TRBV12-3/TRBV12-4
CDR3aa: CASSVRGLSETQYF
CDR3nt: TGTGCCAGCAGTGTGCGGGGCCTTTCAGAGACCCAGTACTTC

d_gene: TRBD2
abundance: few
j_gene: TRBJ2-7
v_gene: TRBV5-5
CDR3aa: CASSPRDVSGTSYEQYF
CDR3nt: TGTGCCAGCAGCCCCCGGGATGTTAGCGGGACCTCCTACGAGCAGTACTTC

d_gene: TRBD1
abundance: many
j_gene: TRBJ2-7
v_gene: TRBV15
CDR3aa: CATRDRGNYEQYF
CDR3nt: TGTGCCACCCGGGACAGGGGTAACTACGAGCAGTACTTC

d_gene: TRBD2
abundance: many
j_gene: TRBJ2-7
v_gene: TRBV10-2
CDR3aa: CASSELAGVGEQYF
CDR3nt: TGCGCCAGCAGTGAGCTAGCGGGAGTGGGAGAGCAGTACTTC

d_gene: .
abundance: many
j_gene: TRBJ2-1
v_gene: TRBV4-1
CDR3aa: CASSQTLGNEQFF
CDR3nt: TGCGCCAGCAGTCAGACCTTAGGCAATGAGCAGTTCTTC

d_gene: .
abundance: .
j_gene: TRBJ2-5
v_gene: TRBV7-9
CDR3aa: CASSSKYQETQYF
CDR3nt: TGTGCCAGCAGCTCGAAGTACCAAGAGACCCAGTACTTC

d_gene: .
abundance: many
j_gene: TRBJ2-1
v_gene: TRBV5-6
CDR3aa: CASSLVGGVDRGEQFF
CDR3nt: TGTGCCAGCAGCTTGGTTGGCGGAGTAGACCGGGGTGAGCAGTTCTTC

d_gene: .
abundance: .
j_gene: TRBJ2-1
v_gene: TRBV7-3
CDR3aa: CASSLTRKGNEQFF
CDR3nt: TGTGCCAGCAGCTTAACTAGGAAGGGGAATGAGCAGTTCTTC

d_gene: .
abundance: many
j_gene: TRBJ2-7
v_gene: TRBV12-3/TRBV12-4
CDR3aa: CASSSDSLSSYEQYF
CDR3nt: TGTGCCAGCAGTTCGGACAGTTTGAGCTCCTACGAGCAGTACTTC

d_gene: .
abundance: many
j_gene: TRBJ2-7
v_gene: TRBV6-2/TRBV6-3
CDR3aa: CASSSVQTPYEQYF
CDR3nt: TGTGCCAGCAGTTCGGTCCAGACTCCCTACGAGCAGTACTTC

d_gene: TRBD1
abundance: .
j_gene: TRBJ2-2
v_gene: TRBV11-1
CDR3aa: CASSLDRGPVTGELFF
CDR3nt: TGTGCCAGCAGCTTGGACAGGGGGCCAGTCACCGGGGAGCTGTTTTTT

d_gene: .
abundance: many
j_gene: TRBJ2-1
v_gene: TRBV7-9
CDR3aa: CASSHGLSWGNEQFF
CDR3nt: TGTGCCAGCAGCCATGGACTTAGTTGGGGCAATGAGCAGTTCTTC

d_gene: TRBD1
abundance: many
j_gene: TRBJ1-5
v_gene: TRBV15
CDR3aa: CATSRNRDRGLQPQHF
CDR3nt: TGTGCCACCAGCAGAAACCGGGACAGGGGGCTTCAGCCCCAGCATTTT

d_gene: .
abundance: few
j_gene: TRBJ1-1
v_gene: TRBV4-2
CDR3aa: CASSQEGGRRTEAFF
CDR3nt: TGTGCCAGCAGCCAAGAGGGGGGGCGCCGGACTGAAGCTTTCTTT

d_gene: .
abundance: many
j_gene: TRBJ2-4
v_gene: TRBV5-1
CDR3aa: CASRPGWAPLAKNIQYF
CDR3nt: TGCGCCAGCAGACCGGGGTGGGCACCTCTAGCCAAAAACATTCAGTACTTC

d_gene: .
abundance: many
j_gene: TRBJ2-7
v_gene: TRBV7-6
CDR3aa: CASSPEGNSGFSYEQYF
CDR3nt: TGTGCCAGCAGCCCCGAGGGGAACAGCGGGTTCTCCTACGAGCAGTACTTC

d_gene: .
abundance: .
j_gene: TRBJ2-5
v_gene: TRBV9
CDR3aa: CASSVPLMTGAQETQYF
CDR3nt: TGTGCCAGCAGCGTCCCCCTTATGACCGGGGCCCAAGAGACCCAGTACTTC

d_gene: .
abundance: many
j_gene: TRBJ2-7
v_gene: TRBV5-1
CDR3aa: CASSLGGADTSYEQYF
CDR3nt: TGCGCCAGCAGCTTGGGGGGGGCCGACACCTCCTACGAGCAGTACTTC

d_gene: TRBD1
abundance: .
j_gene: TRBJ1-2
v_gene: TRBV7-9
CDR3aa: CVSAESGGRGYTF
CDR3nt: TGTGTCAGCGCCGAATCAGGGGGTAGGGGCTACACCTTC

d_gene: TRBD2
abundance: many
j_gene: TRBJ2-3
v_gene: TRBV20-1
CDR3aa: CSARVLAGVPDTQYF
CDR3nt: TGCAGTGCTAGGGTACTAGCGGGAGTTCCAGATACGCAGTATTTT

d_gene: .
abundance: few
j_gene: TRBJ2-5
v_gene: TRBV11-2
CDR3aa: CASSLGGRARGETQYF
CDR3nt: TGTGCCAGCAGCTTAGGTGGGCGGGCCCGAGGGGAGACCCAGTACTTC

d_gene: .
abundance: .
j_gene: TRBJ2-7
v_gene: TRBV20-1
CDR3aa: CSARGSLNYEQYF
CDR3nt: TGCAGTGCTAGAGGGTCACTGAACTACGAGCAGTACTTC

d_gene: TRBD2
abundance: many
j_gene: TRBJ2-2
v_gene: TRBV12-3/TRBV12-4
CDR3aa: CASTSIAGGPRRIGELFF
CDR3nt: TGTGCCAGCACCTCAATAGCGGGAGGGCCAAGACGAATCGGGGAGCTGTTTTTT

d_gene: .
abundance: .
j_gene: TRBJ2-7
v_gene: TRBV28
CDR3aa: CASSYKSARYEQYF
CDR3nt: TGTGCCAGCAGTTATAAGTCCGCCCGCTACGAGCAGTACTTC

d_gene: .
abundance: few
j_gene: TRBJ2-7
v_gene: TRBV13
CDR3aa: CASNAGTQGNEQYF
CDR3nt: TGTGCCAGCAATGCCGGGACCCAGGGAAACGAGCAGTACTTC

d_gene: .
abundance: few
j_gene: TRBJ2-1
v_gene: TRBV28
CDR3aa: CASSLFLRDEQFF
CDR3nt: TGTGCCAGCAGTTTATTTCTTAGGGATGAGCAGTTCTTC

d_gene: TRBD2
abundance: many
j_gene: TRBJ2-5
v_gene: TRBV2
CDR3aa: CASSEYGSGVKETQYF
CDR3nt: TGTGCCAGCAGTGAATACGGTAGCGGGGTAAAAGAGACCCAGTACTTC

d_gene: .
abundance: .
j_gene: TRBJ2-7
v_gene: TRBV5-6
CDR3aa: CASSWGGYEQYF
CDR3nt: TGTGCCAGCAGCTGGGGCGGCTACGAGCAGTACTTC

d_gene: .
abundance: many
j_gene: TRBJ2-7
v_gene: TRBV5-4
CDR3aa: CASTSPGHEQYF
CDR3nt: TGTGCCAGCACCTCCCCAGGACACGAGCAGTACTTC

d_gene: TRBD2
abundance: many
j_gene: TRBJ2-5
v_gene: TRBV3-1
CDR3aa: CASSQPPGLAEIQETQYF
CDR3nt: TGTGCCAGCAGCCAACCACCGGGACTAGCAGAAATCCAAGAGACCCAGTACTTC

d_gene: TRBD1
abundance: many
j_gene: TRBJ2-1
v_gene: TRBV6-2/TRBV6-3
CDR3aa: CASSYLGTGNNEQFF
CDR3nt: TGTGCCAGCAGTTACCTTGGGACAGGGAACAATGAGCAGTTCTTC

d_gene: .
abundance: many
j_gene: TRBJ2-7
v_gene: TRBV7-9
CDR3aa: CATSIPYEQYF
CDR3nt: TGTGCCACCTCCATACCCTACGAGCAGTACTTC

d_gene: .
abundance: .
j_gene: TRBJ2-2
v_gene: TRBV6-5
CDR3aa: CASLPVAGTGELFF
CDR3nt: TGTGCCAGCCTCCCAGTGGCGGGCACCGGGGAGCTGTTTTTT

d_gene: .
abundance: .
j_gene: TRBJ2-2
v_gene: TRBV3-1
CDR3aa: CASKGLTGELFF
CDR3nt: TGTGCCAGCAAGGGGCTTACCGGGGAGCTGTTTTTT

d_gene: .
abundance: many
j_gene: TRBJ2-7
v_gene: TRBV6-2/TRBV6-3
CDR3aa: CASGKGTPVAYEQYF
CDR3nt: TGTGCCAGCGGAAAAGGGACACCGGTAGCCTACGAGCAGTACTTC

d_gene: .
abundance: many
j_gene: TRBJ2-1
v_gene: TRBV28
CDR3aa: CASSAGGGGYEQFF
CDR3nt: TGTGCCAGCAGCGCTGGGGGGGGCGGGTATGAGCAGTTCTTC

d_gene: .
abundance: many
j_gene: TRBJ2-2
v_gene: TRBV5-1
CDR3aa: CASSGGKFRGTGELFF
CDR3nt: TGCGCCAGCAGCGGGGGGAAGTTTCGGGGCACCGGGGAGCTGTTTTTT

d_gene: .
abundance: many
j_gene: TRBJ2-1
v_gene: TRBV4-3
CDR3aa: CASSHSTGVEQFF
CDR3nt: TGCGCCAGCAGCCATTCTACGGGGGTGGAGCAGTTCTTC

d_gene: TRBD2
abundance: few
j_gene: TRBJ2-7
v_gene: TRBV27
CDR3aa: CASTRRGGGAYEQYF
CDR3nt: TGTGCCAGCACCCGAAGGGGTGGGGGGGCCTACGAGCAGTACTTC

d_gene: .
abundance: many
j_gene: TRBJ2-5
v_gene: TRBV7-2
CDR3aa: CASSLLLVAIQETQYF
CDR3nt: TGTGCCAGCAGCCTCCTTCTGGTTGCGATACAAGAGACCCAGTACTTC

d_gene: .
abundance: many
j_gene: TRBJ2-7
v_gene: TRBV7-9
CDR3aa: CASSHRNTYEQYF
CDR3nt: TGTGCCAGCAGCCATCGAAACACCTACGAGCAGTACTTC

d_gene: TRBD1
abundance: many
j_gene: TRBJ1-1
v_gene: TRBV25-1
CDR3aa: CATRGQGLMNTEAFF
CDR3nt: TGTGCCACTCGAGGACAGGGTTTAATGAACACTGAAGCTTTCTTT